The source of this T cell receptor (beta chain) is a study of post-analysis software for immune sequencing data. Across the whole study: Recorded disease courses covered relapsing-remitting, secondary progressive and progressive-relapsing multiple sclerosis. Some patients had no subtype annotation. Regarding the study as a whole: Multiple sclerosis patients had significantly lower normalized Chao1 diversity than controls. With TRBV5-6, TRBV5-1 and TRBV20-1 included, a handful of TRBV segments were more frequent in patients than in controls. Batch-mates among the samples co-clustered strongly by F measure.

This clonotype was counted only a few times. Its antigen is as yet unknown. Unique molecular identifiers were present in the TCR beta cDNA libraries. TCRdb passed the PCR reads through MiXCR, listing each CDR3 protein once. This sample carries roughly 540,000 distinct CDR3 sequences, around 36% of them seen once, and the ten largest clones take approximately 6%. This CDR3 has 15 residues. The material sequenced was blood. J is TRBJ2-3 and V is TRBV21-1. TRBV21-1 is a pseudogene locus. The origin of this receptor is a girl under 18 with multiple sclerosis. Here the CDR3 reads CASSKNGLSTDTQYF. CDR3 bases: TGTGCCAGCAGCAAAAACGGGTTAAGCACAGATACGCAGTATTTT.